This entry lists 25 T cell receptor beta chains sequenced from one sample in a study of CD8 T cells in Susac syndrome (dated by TCRdb to about 2019). The library was obtained by the immunoSEQ multiplex PCR assay. RNA was extracted using the RNeasy kit, and about 0.5 to 1 microgram was reverse transcribed with random hexamers. Using fastp at Q25 and MiXCR, TCRdb reprocessed the public reads and kept productive beta chains. Here each entry gathers all rows of one CDR3 protein and keeps the most common genes and DNA. The sample records some 180,000 distinct CDR3 sequences, roughly nine tenths of which are singletons. The ten most abundant clones make up approximately 0.09% of the sample. What was sequenced was CD4+ T cells from PBMCs. Every receptor here comes from a human donor with Susac syndrome.

The chain joins TRBV5-6 to TRBJ2-1; 8 bases match TRBD1. Germline lookup yields CDR1 SGHDT and CDR2 YYEEEE. The CDR3 sequence is 15 residues long. V gave up 1 base and J gave up 7 bases; unmatched junction bases: 7. This chain's CDR3 is CASSLFQGAGNEQFF. The DNA for the CDR3 is TGTGCCAGCAGCTTGTTCCAGGGGGCGGGTAATGAGCAGTTCTTC.

This rearrangement joins TRBV30 to TRBJ1-1; 9 bases match TRBD1. V dropped 7 bases and J dropped 3; count of bases not matched to a gene: 3. Germline lookup yields CDR1 GTSNPN and CDR2 SVGIG (reference sequence). This CDR3 region has 12 residues. The CDR3 DNA reads as TGTGCCTTGGACAGGGGTGACACTGAAGCTTTCTTT. Its protein product is CALDRGDTEAFF.

This clonotype was found once. The rearrangement links TRBV25-1 to TRBJ2-1, with 10 bases lining up with TRBD1. V shed 3 bases, J shed 5 bases, and the junction held 4 bases outside the gene matches. The CDR3 is 15 residues long. Germline values: CDR1 MGHDK, CDR2 SYGVNS. This chain's CDR3 is CASSDSTGGHNEQFF. CDR3 DNA: TGTGCCAGCAGTGATTCGACAGGGGGCCACAATGAGCAGTTCTTC.

The chain joins TRBV5-4 to TRBJ2-3; 9 nucleotides align to TRBD2. Trimming at V came to 4 bases and at J to 2 bases, leaving 8 bases not matched to a gene. The CDR3 loop spans 16 amino acids. In germline, CDR1 is SGHNT, CDR2 YYREEE (reference sequence). CDR3 DNA sequence: TGTGCCAGCAGCGCCAGACTAGCGGCCCACACAGATACGCAGTATTTT. This encodes CASSARLAAHTDTQYF.

The J gene is TRBJ1-4, the V gene TRBV7-9; 8 positions match TRBD1. CDR1 SEHNR and CDR2 FQNEAQ come from the germline V gene (reference sequence). V dropped 3 bases and J dropped 5; count of bases not matched to a gene: 5. The CDR3 is 15 residues long. Here the CDR3 DNA reads TGTGCCAGCAGCTTCGGGGACAGGTTAAATGAAAAACTGTTTTTT. It translates to CASSFGDRLNEKLFF.

This chain connects TRBV19 to TRBJ2-5; D possibly uses TRBD1 or TRBD2 (7 bases each). The CDR3 loop spans 16 amino acids. From germline, CDR1 is LNHDA and CDR2 SQIVND (reference sequence). Trimming cost V 2 bases and J 3 bases, with 16 bases left between them. The CDR3 bases are TGTGCCAGTAGTATACTACGCGCAGGGGGGGAAGAGACCCAGTACTTC. Protein sequence: CASSILRAGGEETQYF.

The chain employs TRBV9 and TRBJ2-2, with 9 bases aligning to TRBD1. Looked up from germline, CDR1 is SGDLS and CDR2 is YYNGEE. The V and J ends lost 4 bases and 4 bases, in that order; junction bases with no gene match: 5. The CDR3 is 15 amino acids. CDR3 region: CASSSRTGVTGELFF. The CDR3 bases are TGTGCCAGCAGCAGCCGGACAGGGGTCACCGGGGAGCTGTTTTTT.

The V gene is TRBV29-1, the J gene TRBJ1-2; no firm D call. Germline assignment: CDR1 SQVTM and CDR2 ANQGSEA. V was shortened by 2 bases and J by 4 bases, with 11 bases between the two germline ends. This CDR3 comprises 13 residues. The CDR3 sequence: CSVESRLPYGYTF. In nucleotides, the CDR3 is TGCAGCGTTGAAAGTCGACTTCCCTATGGCTACACCTTC.

The chain has TRBV27 and TRBJ1-2; no definite D call. Germline assignment: CDR1 MNHEY and CDR2 SMNVEV (reference sequence). The CDR3 extends over 15 amino acids. Trimming took 5 bases from V and 4 from J, leaving 17 bases between them. CDR3: CASSPTLHSSYGYTF. In DNA form, the CDR3 reads TGTGCCAGCAGTCCCACCCTACACAGTAGCTATGGCTACACCTTC.

This rearrangement joins TRBV4-2 to TRBJ2-3; TRBD2 matches at 9 bases. The length of the CDR3 is 16 residues. Germline V gene lookup returns CDR1 LGHNA and CDR2 YNFKEQ. Losses at the gene ends were 1 base for V and 0 bases for J; bases not matched to a gene: 2. The CDR3 protein is CASSQVAGASTDTQYF. The CDR3 coding sequence is TGTGCCAGCAGCCAAGTAGCGGGAGCTAGCACAGATACGCAGTATTTT.

The rearrangement links TRBV19 to TRBJ1-1; TRBD1 aligns across 7 bases. Germline CDR1 is LNHDA and CDR2 is SQIVND (reference sequence). The CDR3 consists of 14 residues. J lost 7 bases, V lost 5 bases, and 10 bases had no gene match. CDR3 in DNA: TGTGCCAGTAGTCCCGGGATAGGGGGCGTTGAAGCTTTCTTT. Its protein product is CASSPGIGGVEAFF.

The chain is built from TRBV2 and TRBJ1-1; D remains unclear. The V end was cut by 7 bases, the J end by 5 bases, with 11 bases between. This CDR3 has 12 amino acids. Germline V gene lookup returns CDR1 SNHLY and CDR2 FYNNEI. For the CDR3, the DNA is TGTGCCAGCAAGCATGAGAGGACTGAAGCTTTCTTT. Translation gives CASKHERTEAFF. The whole variable domain, filled in from reference TRBV2 and TRBJ1-1, reads EPEVTQTPSHQVTQMGQEVILRCVPISNHLYFYWYRQILGQKVEFLVSFYNNEISEKSEIFDDQFSVERPDGSNFTLKIRSTKLEDSAMYFCASKHERTEAFFGQGTRLTVV.

The chain has TRBV10-3 and TRBJ2-7; 8 nucleotides line up with TRBD1. The ends lost 3 bases at V and 1 base at J; junction bases unmatched: 2. Germline assignment: CDR1 ENHRY and CDR2 SYGVKD. This CDR3 spans 14 amino acids. The CDR3 here is CAISEGQGSYEQYF. CDR3 in DNA: TGTGCCATCAGTGAAGGACAGGGATCCTACGAGCAGTACTTC.

The V and J genes are TRBV4-1 and TRBJ2-7, with TRBD1 matching 9 bases. Trimming at V came to 1 base and at J to 6 bases, leaving 4 bases not matched to a gene. Germline values: CDR1 MGHRA, CDR2 YSYEKL. The CDR3 runs to 14 residues. The CDR3 nucleotides are TGCGCCAGCAGCCAAGCGGACAGGGGTCGCGAGCAGTACTTC. This sequence encodes CASSQADRGREQYF.

V gene TRBV25-1 combines with J gene TRBJ1-4; D is possibly TRBD1 (5 bases). This CDR3 comprises 12 residues. CDR1 and CDR2 from the germline V gene are MGHDK and SYGVNS. Trimming removed 4 bases at V and 7 bases at J, with 7 bases between. The CDR3 is CASSGGIEKLFF. The CDR3 DNA sequence: TGTGCCAGCAGTGGGGGGATTGAAAAACTGTTTTTT. Complete variable domain (other parts from reference TRBV25-1 and TRBJ1-4): EADIYQTPRYLVIGTGKKITLECSQTMGHDKMYWYQQDPGMELHLIHYSYGVNSTEKGDLSSESTVSRIRTEHFPLTLESARPSHTSQYLCASSGGIEKLFFGSGTQLSVL.

V and J are TRBV23-1 and TRBJ1-4; D not certain. TRBV23-1 qualifies as an ORF whose function is uncertain. The CDR3 sequence is 14 residues long. V lost 0 bases, J lost 14 bases, and 16 bases lay in between. The CDR3 DNA follows: TGCGCCAGCAGTCAATCGTGGCAGTCCAAAAGGCTGTTTTTT. It specifies CASSQSWQSKRLFF.

This chain links TRBV20-1 with TRBJ2-3; 7 bases map to TRBD2. This CDR3 region has 15 residues. Germline CDR1 is DFQATT and CDR2 is SNEGSKA (reference sequence). J gave up 4 bases and V 2 bases, and 9 bases lay outside the gene matches. DNA of the CDR3: TGCAGTGCTAGACCGGTGGCGGGAGTGGCAGATACGCAGTATTTT. It is translated as CSARPVAGVADTQYF.

The V call is TRBV20-1, the J call TRBJ1-2; D ambiguous. The germline V gene has CDR1 DFQATT and CDR2 SNEGSKA (reference sequence). The CDR3 is 15 residues long. The V end was cut by 6 bases, the J end by 4 bases, with 21 bases between. The CDR3 nucleotides read TGCAGTGCGGATCCTCCCCCATCACCCATCTATGGCTACACCTTC. Translated, it gives CSADPPPSPIYGYTF.

This sequence joins TRBV9 and TRBJ2-2, with 7 bases that match TRBD2. Germline lookup yields CDR1 SGDLS and CDR2 YYNGEE. This CDR3 is built from 13 residues. The J segment lost 7 bases and the V segment lost 4 bases, leaving 4 bases of the junction unmatched. The CDR3 nucleotides read TGTGCCAGCAGCTCGCGGGAGAGCGGGGAGCTGTTTTTT. Encoded protein: CASSSRESGELFF.

The chain combines TRBV20-1 with TRBJ2-2; tentatively, D is TRBD2 (6 bases). The germline gives CDR1 DFQATT, CDR2 SNEGSKA (reference sequence). V lost 2 bases and J 8 bases, leaving 21 bases between the germline ends. This CDR3 region has 16 residues. In DNA, the CDR3 is TGCAGTGCTAGATTCCCGGGAGCAGTTTTACGGGGGGAGCTGTTTTTT. Protein product: CSARFPGAVLRGELFF.

The rearrangement uses TRBV7-6 and TRBJ2-5; no definite D call. The germline V gene has CDR1 SGHVS and CDR2 FNYEAQ. The V and J ends lost 1 base and 1 base respectively, with 7 bases between them. This CDR3 is 14 amino acids long. CDR3 sequence: CASSLEVAQETQYF. CDR3 sequence (DNA): TGTGCCAGCAGCTTAGAGGTCGCCCAAGAGACCCAGTACTTC.

This sequence joins TRBV28 and TRBJ2-5; a possible D gene is TRBD1 (8 bases). Trimming shortened V by 7 bases and J by 3 bases, and 24 bases separated the two germline ends. The CDR3 totals 17 residues. Germline V gene lookup returns CDR1 MDHEN and CDR2 SYDVKM. The CDR3 region is CASNYRTGRVREETQYF. CDR3 in DNA: TGTGCCAGCAATTATCGGACAGGGAGGGTTCGTGAAGAGACCCAGTACTTC.

The chain is built from TRBV4-1 and TRBJ1-1; 8 bases fit TRBD1. The junction had 10 bases not matched to a gene; V was cut back by 0 bases and J by 1 base. Germline V gene data show CDR1 as MGHRA and CDR2 as YSYEKL. CDR3 length equals 18 residues. CDR3 amino acids: CASSQDFIGTGENTEAFF. CDR3 bases: TGCGCCAGCAGCCAAGACTTCATTGGGACAGGAGAGAACACTGAAGCTTTCTTT.

This clonotype was detected only once. The genes are TRBV18 and TRBJ2-1; no reliable D call. Germline assignment: CDR1 KGHSH and CDR2 LQKENI. This CDR3 is 15 amino acids long. V lost 0 bases and J 3 bases, leaving 9 bases between the germline ends. Here the CDR3 DNA reads TGTGCCAGCTCACCACCTGGAGACAACTACAATGAGCAGTTCTTC. Encoded protein: CASSPPGDNYNEQFF.

CDR3 sequence reads: CASSPLQGANTEAFF. In DNA, the CDR3 is TGTGCCAGCAGTCCCCTACAGGGGGCGAACACTGAAGCTTTCTTT. The rearrangement joins TRBV12-3 or TRBV12-4 to TRBJ1-1, with 9 bases aligning to TRBD1. This CDR3 region has 15 residues. The trim removed 5 bases at V and 1 base at J, leaving 5 bases unmatched.